This TCR beta chain was captured by sequencing in a study of metastatic and nonmetastatic thyroid tumors. On the study more broadly: Both malignant and benign thyroid patients supplied peripheral blood and tumor or nodule tissue samples, across which the repertoires of these patients were then compared.

No treatment of any kind had been given to any patient before thyroid surgery. General observations from the study: Malignant tumors reportedly showed significantly higher TCR beta diversity than benign nodules in both blood and tumor.

In the source study's methods: In papillary thyroid cancer, a distant-metastasis classifier was built using CDR3 differences across clinicopathological groups. Using MiXCR, TCRdb reanalyzed the PCR reads. The V and J calls come from TCRdb's annotation, not from the publication. Among more than 40,000 clones, roughly 15% were seen once, and the ten largest hold approximately 23%. This clone has at least ten counts. What it binds is unknown. This CDR3 has 14 residues. Germline lookup yields CDR1 LNHDA and CDR2 SQIVND (reference sequence). The V segment lost 4 bases and the J segment 2 bases; nucleotides outside the gene matches: 3.

V usage is TRBV19 and J usage is TRBJ2-3, with 7 nucleotides matching TRBD2. This receptor was obtained from a female donor with papillary thyroid cancer or a benign thyroid nodule (not recorded which). Some clones in this sample may be carry-over from other donors' samples. The sample taken for sequencing was blood. This CDR3 reads CASSSTSDTDTQYF. DNA for the CDR3: TGTGCCAGTAGTAGCACTAGCGACACAGATACGCAGTATTTT. Full variable domain (missing parts from reference TRBV19 and TRBJ2-3): DGGITQSPKYLFRKEGQNVTLSCEQNLNHDAMYWYRQDPGQGLRLIYYSQIVNDFQKGDIAEGYSVSREKKESFPLTVTSAQKNPTAFYLCASSSTSDTDTQYFGPGTRLTVL.